A selection of T cell receptor beta chains follows, all from one sample in a study of T-cell memory formation after mild COVID-19. TCRdb re-called the 5' RACE reads through MiXCR, storing one row per CDR3 protein. The repertoire includes about 620,000 distinct CDR3 sequences, about a sixth of them detected once, and around 11% sits in the top ten. The specimen was PBMCs or a T cell subset sorted from them (not recorded which). The source of these receptors is an adult woman who had mild COVID-19 (a few samples of this study predate the infection). Cell type and time point are not known. The CDR3 runs from the conserved cysteine through the conserved F or W. A D gene is named only where the DNA matches it firmly. Clone sizes are given selectively: once, few, many, or a class where the clone is expanded.

TRBV7-6	TRBJ1-4	few	NA	CASSLVGGGTNEKLFF	TGTGCCAGCAGCTTAGTTGGCGGAGGAACTAATGAAAAACTGTTTTTT
TRBV10-3	TRBJ2-7	NA	TRBD2	CAISGTSGTDYEQYF	TGTGCCATCAGTGGGACTAGCGGAACCGACTACGAGCAGTACTTC
TRBV5-1	TRBJ2-7	NA	TRBD2	CASSPLAGASYEQYF	TGCGCCAGCAGCCCGCTAGCGGGGGCGTCTTACGAGCAGTACTTC
TRBV25-1	TRBJ1-5	NA	NA	CASSESAGRAQHF	TGTGCCAGCAGTGAATCAGCAGGGAGAGCCCAGCATTTT
TRBV4-1	TRBJ2-7	NA	NA	CASSPGAVRSVFYEQYF	TGCGCCAGCAGCCCCGGAGCGGTTAGGTCAGTCTTCTACGAGCAGTACTTC
TRBV19	TRBJ2-1	NA	NA	CASSMVGAEQFF	TGTGCCAGTAGTATGGTGGGGGCTGAGCAGTTCTTC
TRBV5-6	TRBJ2-3	NA	TRBD2	CASSYRLAGEPGTQYF	TGTGCCAGCAGTTATCGACTAGCGGGGGAGCCCGGTACGCAGTATTTT
TRBV12-3/TRBV12-4	TRBJ2-1	NA	NA	CASSPGTRYITGNEQFF	TGTGCCAGCAGTCCCGGGACACGGTATATAACGGGCAATGAGCAGTTCTTC
TRBV9	TRBJ1-2	NA	NA	CASSAGGGQWAIHYGYTF	TGTGCCAGCAGCGCGGGGGGAGGGCAGTGGGCCATCCACTATGGCTACACCTTC
TRBV29-1	TRBJ2-2	NA	TRBD1	CSAIRQGTTGELFF	TGCAGCGCCATACGACAGGGGACCACCGGGGAGCTGTTTTTT
TRBV20-1	TRBJ2-7	NA	NA	CSVRRESSYEQYF	TGCAGTGTCAGACGCGAGAGCTCCTACGAGCAGTACTTC
TRBV10-3	TRBJ2-7	few	TRBD2	CAISEPSGRSPYEQYF	TGTGCCATCAGTGAGCCTAGCGGGAGGAGTCCCTACGAGCAGTACTTC
TRBV9	TRBJ2-3	NA	NA	CASSIREWTDTQYF	TGTGCCAGCAGCATAAGGGAGTGGACAGATACGCAGTATTTT
TRBV3-1	TRBJ2-3	few	TRBD2	CASSQDPGGLADTQYF	TGTGCCAGCAGCCAAGATCCGGGGGGACTAGCAGATACGCAGTATTTT
TRBV5-1	TRBJ2-7	NA	TRBD2	CASSLKAGGNYEQYF	TGCGCCAGCAGCTTGAAAGCGGGGGGCAACTACGAGCAGTACTTC
TRBV20-1	TRBJ1-5	NA	TRBD1	CSARDPQGEENQPQHF	TGCAGTGCTAGAGATCCTCAGGGGGAAGAGAATCAGCCCCAGCATTTT
TRBV7-2	TRBJ1-1	NA	NA	CASSLRVPRVAEAFF	TGTGCCAGCAGCTTACGGGTTCCGAGAGTTGCTGAAGCTTTCTTT
TRBV4-3	TRBJ2-1	NA	NA	CASSQEFEGLNEQFF	TGCGCCAGCAGCCAAGAATTCGAGGGATTAAATGAGCAGTTCTTC
TRBV6-5	TRBJ2-1	few	NA	CASSPDPAYNEQFF	TGTGCCAGCAGCCCGGACCCGGCCTACAATGAGCAGTTCTTC
TRBV19	TRBJ2-7	NA	NA	CASSIQGGLTYEQYF	TGTGCCAGTAGTATACAGGGTGGGCTAACGTACGAGCAGTACTTC
TRBV7-3	TRBJ2-1	few	TRBD2	CASSPRTRNGEQFF	TGTGCCAGCAGCCCCCGGACTAGAAATGGTGAGCAGTTCTTC
TRBV12-3/TRBV12-4	TRBJ2-1	few	NA	CASSRDRLFNEQFF	TGTGCCAGCAGCCGCGACAGGTTATTCAATGAGCAGTTCTTC
TRBV15	TRBJ1-5	NA	NA	CATSRDDRDIPQPQHF	TGTGCCACCAGCAGAGATGACCGGGACATCCCTCAGCCCCAGCATTTT
TRBV7-9	TRBJ2-3	NA	TRBD1	CASSKGQGADTQYF	TGTGCCAGCAGCAAAGGACAGGGCGCAGATACGCAGTATTTT
TRBV6-5	TRBJ2-3	NA	NA	CASSYGDTQYF	TGTGCCAGCAGTTACGGGGATACGCAGTATTTT
TRBV7-2	TRBJ2-5	NA	NA	CASSSGPSPQYF	TGTGCCAGCAGCTCCGGGCCCTCCCCCCAGTACTTC
TRBV12-3/TRBV12-4	TRBJ2-1	NA	NA	CASSLDRQNNEQFF	TGTGCCAGCAGTTTAGACAGACAGAACAATGAGCAGTTCTTC
TRBV18	TRBJ2-1	NA	NA	CASSPPNPAHNEQFF	TGTGCCAGCTCACCCCCCAACCCAGCCCACAATGAGCAGTTCTTC
TRBV29-1	TRBJ2-5	NA	NA	CSVDMSQQKETQYF	TGCAGCGTTGATATGAGTCAGCAAAAAGAGACCCAGTACTTC
TRBV6-2/TRBV6-3	TRBJ1-1	NA	NA	CASRAEYLNTEAFF	TGTGCCAGCAGAGCCGAGTACCTGAACACTGAAGCTTTCTTT
TRBV5-1	TRBJ2-1	NA	TRBD2	CASSPRGTSGGYNEQFF	TGCGCCAGCAGCCCACGGGGGACTAGCGGGGGGTACAATGAGCAGTTCTTC